This T cell receptor beta chain was found in a study of T cell repertoires in cytomegalovirus infection. Background on the study: Recently identified HLA-C-restricted and well-studied HLA-B-restricted CMV epitopes were used. An indication of both CMV infection and matching HLA type came from public TCR beta signatures.

One entry per CDR3 protein, called by TCRdb with MiXCR from the reads. The data hold under 300,000 distinct CDR3 sequences, with less than 25% observed a single time. The germline V and J ends were trimmed by 3 bases and 5 bases, with 23 bases remaining between them. Germline V CDR1 and CDR2: SGDLS, YYNGEE. The CDR3 runs 17 residues. In regard to this clonotype: Its antigen remains unknown.

Study findings and constraints: CMV-specific TCR beta clonotypes restricted by HLA-C were the ones dominating the ex vivo response. Identification of carriers of CMV plus the relevant HLA was performed using cumulative public TCR beta family frequency.

The chain joins TRBV9 to TRBJ1-2; D is perhaps TRBD1 (5 bases). The TCR originated in a human donor in good health (CMV status not recorded). Some clones in this sample may be carry-over from other donors' samples. This specimen consisted of cultured PBMCs, obtained from culture after CMV antigen stimulation. The CDR3 bases are TGTGCCAGCAGCGCCAATCCCCAGGGCCCCCGAGAATATGGCTACACCTTC. This sequence encodes CASSANPQGPREYGYTF. The full variable domain, completed using reference TRBV9 and TRBJ1-2, is DSGVTQTPKHLITATGQRVTLRCSPRSGDLSVYWYQQSLDQGLQFLIQYYNGEERAKGNILERFSAQQFPDLHSELNLSSLELGDSALYFCASSANPQGPREYGYTFGSGTRLTVV.